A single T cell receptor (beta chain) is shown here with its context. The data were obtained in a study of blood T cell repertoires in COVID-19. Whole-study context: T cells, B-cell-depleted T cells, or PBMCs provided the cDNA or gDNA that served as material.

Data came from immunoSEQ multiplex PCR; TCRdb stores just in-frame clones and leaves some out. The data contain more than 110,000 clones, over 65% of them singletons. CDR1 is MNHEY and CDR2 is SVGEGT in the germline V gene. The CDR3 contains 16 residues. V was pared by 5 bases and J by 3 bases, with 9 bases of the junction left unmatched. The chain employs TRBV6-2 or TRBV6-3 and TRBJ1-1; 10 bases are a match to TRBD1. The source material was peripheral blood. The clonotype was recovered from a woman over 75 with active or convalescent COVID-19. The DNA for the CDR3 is TGTGCCAGCAGTCGACAGGGGGCGGGTCGTGACACTGAAGCTTTCTTT. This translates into CASSRQGAGRDTEAFF.